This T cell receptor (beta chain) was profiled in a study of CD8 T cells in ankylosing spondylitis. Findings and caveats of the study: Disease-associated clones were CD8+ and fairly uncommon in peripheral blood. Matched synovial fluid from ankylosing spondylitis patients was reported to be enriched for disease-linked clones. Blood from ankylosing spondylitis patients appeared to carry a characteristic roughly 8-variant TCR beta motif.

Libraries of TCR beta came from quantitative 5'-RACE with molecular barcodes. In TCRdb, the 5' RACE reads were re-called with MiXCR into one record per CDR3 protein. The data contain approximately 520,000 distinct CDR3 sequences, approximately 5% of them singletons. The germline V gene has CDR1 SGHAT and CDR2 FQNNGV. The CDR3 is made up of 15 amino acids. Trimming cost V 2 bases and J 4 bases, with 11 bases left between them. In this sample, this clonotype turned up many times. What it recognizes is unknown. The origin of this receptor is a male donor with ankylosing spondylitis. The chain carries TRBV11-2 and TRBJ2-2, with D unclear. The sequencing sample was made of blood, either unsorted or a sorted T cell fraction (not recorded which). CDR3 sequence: CASSLLGRSTGELFF. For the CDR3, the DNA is TGTGCCAGCAGCTTATTAGGAAGGAGCACCGGGGAGCTGTTTTTT.